Following are 25 T cell receptor beta chains from one sample sequenced in a study of T cells in Graves' hyperthyroidism and ophthalmopathy. RNA transcripts yielded amplified TCR beta CDR3 regions. A set of HTBI primers served as the primers for a first-round RT-PCR of the TCR CDR3. MiXCR was run by TCRdb on the multiplex PCR reads, yielding one entry per CDR3 protein. Among roughly 500,000 distinct CDR3 sequences listed, around 45% were seen once. Sample: peripheral blood or thyroid tissue (not recorded which). The receptors here all came from an adult woman with Graves' disease, either hyperthyroidism or ophthalmopathy (not recorded which).

This chain links TRBV19 with TRBJ1-2, with D maybe TRBD1 (5 bases). Germline CDR1 LNHDA, CDR2 SQIVND (reference sequence). Trimming took off 6 bases at V and 3 bases at J, with 11 bases between the two ends. This CDR3 has 13 amino acids. CDR3 in amino acids: CASRGPAYYGYTF. The CDR3, as DNA: TGTGCCAGTAGGGGGCCGGCGTACTATGGCTACACCTTC.

This clonotype came up many times. This sequence joins TRBV9 and TRBJ1-6; weak D call: TRBD1 (5 bases). Germline V gives CDR1 SGDLS, CDR2 YYNGEE. Trimming took 7 bases from V and 3 from J, leaving 8 bases between them. The CDR3 has 13 residues. CDR3: CASGTNYNSPLHF. CDR3 nucleotides: TGTGCCAGCGGGACGAACTATAATTCACCCCTCCACTTT.

This clonotype came up once. The CDR3 bases are TGTGCCAGCAGCACCCGACCCCTCTCTGGGGCCAACGTCCTGACTTTC. The encoded protein is CASSTRPLSGANVLTF. The gene calls are TRBV9 and TRBJ2-6; no definite D call. Trimming took off 4 bases at V and 0 bases at J, with 11 bases between the two ends. The length of the CDR3 is 16 residues. Germline CDR1 SGDLS, CDR2 YYNGEE.

This clonotype was recorded only once. The J gene is TRBJ1-2, the V gene TRBV25-1; weak D call: TRBD1 (6 bases). CDR1 and CDR2 (germline): MGHDK, SYGVNS. The CDR3 consists of 14 residues. Trimming removed 8 bases from V and 13 bases from J, with 26 bases in between. The CDR3 coding sequence is TGTGCCAGCTCGTCCCGGGGGGGCGCAGGGCCGCTCACCTTC. This codes for CASSSRGGAGPLTF.

Comment on this clonotype: At one end the junction does not follow the germline gene, possibly because of a read error. V usage is TRBV20-1 and J usage is TRBJ2-7; TRBD2 aligns across 9 bases. CDR1 and CDR2 (germline): DFQATT, SNEGSKA (reference sequence). The CDR3 is made up of 14 amino acids. The CDR3 DNA reads TGCAGTGCTACCGGTAGCGGGAGTAGATACGAGCATTACTTC. Encoded protein: CSATGSGSRYEHYF.

This chain connects TRBV3-2 to TRBJ1-1; TRBD1 is the table's D call, not checked against the DNA. TRBV3-2 is a known pseudogene. The CDR3 sequence is 15 residues long. CDR3 bases: TGTGCCAGCAGCCAAGGGACAGGGCTCGACACTGAAGCTTTCTTT. Encoded protein: CASSQGTGLDTEAFF.

This clonotype was seen many times. V and J are TRBV29-1 and TRBJ2-7; no definite D call. CDR1 and CDR2 from the germline V gene are SQVTM and ANQGSEA. The CDR3 runs 17 residues. Trimming left V 4 bases short and J 2 bases short, with 24 bases between. The CDR3 loop is CSVGPTSETRAPYEQYF. The DNA of the CDR3 is TGCAGCGTTGGACCTACCAGCGAAACGCGCGCTCCCTACGAGCAGTACTTC.

J is TRBJ2-7 and V is TRBV9; D may be TRBD1 (6 bases). CDR1 SGDLS and CDR2 YYNGEE come from the germline V gene. Trimming took 1 base from V and 7 from J, leaving 21 bases between them. The CDR3 consists of 16 residues. CDR3 amino acids: CASSVSPGHALMEQYF. The CDR3 DNA reads as TGTGCCAGCAGCGTATCCCCGGGACATGCTTTGATGGAGCAGTACTTC.

For this clonotype: Possible read error: a much larger clone is one base away. V usage is TRBV27 and J usage is TRBJ1-4; the match to TRBD1 covers 8 bases. CDR3 length: 15 amino acids. Germline values: CDR1 MNHEY, CDR2 SMNVEV (reference sequence). The V segment lost 3 bases and the J segment 14 bases; nucleotides outside the gene matches: 14. The CDR3 DNA reads TGTGCCAGCAGTTTCCGGACAGGGCGCGTGATGGATCTGTTTTTT. Its protein is CASSFRTGRVMDLFF.

The chain links TRBV7-2 to TRBJ2-7; D is unresolved. Germline values: CDR1 SGHTA, CDR2 FQGNSA. The V gene lost 4 bases and the J gene lost 3 bases, with 13 bases spanning the gap. The CDR3 length is 14 residues. This chain's CDR3 is CASSSTFGLYEQYF. CDR3 coding DNA: TGTGCCAGCAGCTCTACGTTCGGCCTCTACGAGCAGTACTTC.

The chain employs TRBV27 and TRBJ1-6, with D possibly being TRBD1 (5 bases). Germline loops: CDR1 MNHEY, CDR2 SMNVEV (reference sequence). The CDR3 is 13 residues long. V was cut by 7 bases and J by 5 bases, with 9 bases left in between. CDR3 DNA sequence: TGTGCCAGCACTAGGACAAATAATTCACCCCTCCACTTT. Translation: CASTRTNNSPLHF.

This clonotype was detected many times. This chain joins TRBV7-2 and TRBJ2-5; 7 nucleotides match TRBD2. Germline V gene data show CDR1 as SGHTA and CDR2 as FQGNSA. There are 14 residues in the CDR3. V shed 2 bases and J 4 bases; nucleotides not matched to a gene: 4. The CDR3 DNA follows: TGTGCCAGCAGCTTATATGGCGGGGGAGAGACCCAGTACTTC. Translated: CASSLYGGGETQYF.

This clonotype was counted many times. CDR3 DNA: TGTGCCAGCAGTTGGCAGGGGTCACCCCTCCACTTT. This sequence encodes CASSWQGSPLHF. The rearrangement joins TRBV27 to TRBJ1-6; a possible D gene is TRBD1 (6 bases). Per the germline V gene, CDR1 is MNHEY and CDR2 is SMNVEV (reference sequence). Trimming pared 4 bases from V and 10 bases from J, leaving 8 bases between. The CDR3 covers 12 residues.

This clonotype appeared once. The chain recombines TRBV10-3 with TRBJ2-5, with D perhaps matching TRBD1 or TRBD2 (6 bases each). The CDR3 runs 14 residues. V was clipped by 6 bases and J by 9 bases, with 20 bases between them. The germline V gene has CDR1 ENHRY and CDR2 SYGVKD. CDR3 DNA: TGTGCCATCAGGGACAGCGGAGGGAGTCAGCCCCAGTACTTC. This gives the protein CAIRDSGGSQPQYF.

In its sample, this clonotype was seen many times. The J gene is TRBJ2-5, the V gene TRBV9; possible D gene TRBD1, 5 bases. There are 13 residues in the CDR3. The germline V and J ends were trimmed by 7 bases and 2 bases, with 12 bases remaining between them. CDR1 and CDR2 from the germline V gene are SGDLS and YYNGEE. The CDR3 nucleotides read TGTGCCAGCCCCTGGACACTTCAAGAGACCCAGTACTTC. It is translated as CASPWTLQETQYF.

This clonotype was counted at least ten times. V gene TRBV5-5 combines with J gene TRBJ2-2; D possibly corresponds to TRBD2 (5 bases). The CDR3 has 15 amino acids. Germline V gene data show CDR1 as SGHKS and CDR2 as YYEKEE (reference sequence). Trimming cost V 4 bases and J 5 bases, with 15 bases left between them. CDR3 protein: CASSRLVRDTGELFF. The CDR3 coding sequence is TGTGCCAGCAGCCGATTAGTCCGGGATACCGGGGAGCTGTTTTTT.

Worth noting for this clonotype: At one end, the junction sequence differs from germline, possibly due to a read error. The V and J genes are TRBV7-8 and TRBJ1-6; TRBD1 matches at 9 bases. This CDR3 region has 15 residues. CDR1 SGHVS and CDR2 FQNEAQ come from the germline V gene. CDR3 loop: CASSWGTGSYSALHF. The DNA of the CDR3 is TGTGCCAGCAGCTGGGGGACAGGGAGCTATTCAGCCCTCCACTTT.

The rearrangement links TRBV20-1 to TRBJ1-5; 7 positions match TRBD1. The CDR3 is 15 amino acids. The V gene's germline CDR1 is DFQATT and CDR2 SNEGSKA (reference sequence). V was pared by 4 bases and J by 4 bases, with 10 bases of the junction left unmatched. This chain's CDR3 is CSATTGSLLNQPQHF. The CDR3 DNA follows: TGCAGTGCTACGACAGGGTCCCTCCTAAATCAGCCCCAGCATTTT.

This clonotype was seen at least ten times. This rearrangement joins TRBV20-1 to TRBJ2-7, with 8 bases that match TRBD2. CDR3 size: 14 residues. The trim removed 7 bases at V and 0 bases at J, leaving 8 bases unmatched. Germline V CDR1 and CDR2: DFQATT, SNEGSKA (reference sequence). The CDR3 reads CSVLMTSVSYEQYF. CDR3 nucleotides: TGCAGTGTCCTCATGACTAGCGTCTCCTACGAGCAGTACTTC.

This clonotype was recorded many times. This chain uses TRBV7-8 with TRBJ2-7; tentatively, D is TRBD2 (7 bases). The CDR3 covers 13 residues. V was cut by 4 bases and J by 7 bases, with 14 bases left in between. Germline assignment: CDR1 SGHVS and CDR2 FQNEAQ. Here the CDR3 reads CASSSQGGGEQYF. The CDR3 DNA reads as TGTGCCAGCAGCTCGCAGGGAGGGGGGGAGCAGTACTTC.

Notes on this clonotype: Given a much more abundant clone one base away, this may be a read error. The V gene is TRBV4-1, the J gene TRBJ2-7; unclear D gene. From germline, CDR1 is MGHRA and CDR2 YSYEKL. This CDR3 is 15 amino acids long. Trimming shortened V by 0 bases and J by 3 bases, and 12 bases separated the two germline ends. The CDR3 spells CASSQEPGPYYEQYF. The CDR3 nucleotides read TGCGCCAGCAGCCAAGAACCCGGCCCCTACTACGAGCAGTACTTC.

This clonotype was picked up many times. The V gene is TRBV28, the J gene TRBJ1-3; D unclear. CDR1 is MDHEN, CDR2 SYDVKM, per germline. This CDR3 contains 15 residues. V gave up 3 bases and J gave up 0 bases, with 9 bases separating them. CDR3: CASSFRTNSGNTIYF. The CDR3 region has the DNA TGTGCCAGCAGTTTTCGCACAAACTCTGGAAACACCATATATTTT.

This clonotype was picked up many times. The chain couples TRBV10-3 to TRBJ2-5; a possible D gene is TRBD2 (5 bases). Germline CDR1 and CDR2: ENHRY and SYGVKD. The CDR3 extends over 11 amino acids. V was trimmed by 10 bases and J by 5 bases, leaving 11 bases between them. CDR3 nucleotide sequence: TGTGCCACCCTAGCAGCGGAGACCCAGTACTTC. Amino acids: CATLAAETQYF.

This clonotype has just a few counts. The V gene is TRBV10-3, the J gene TRBJ2-1; D unclear. The V and J ends lost 6 bases and 4 bases respectively, with 10 bases between them. The length of the CDR3 is 13 residues. Germline CDR1 ENHRY, CDR2 SYGVKD. CDR3 nucleotides: TGTGCCATCAGAGGAGTAGGATACAATGAGCAGTTCTTC. Protein product: CAIRGVGYNEQFF.

This clonotype was observed a handful of times. The rearrangement joins TRBV7-9 to TRBJ1-1; D is uncertain. Trimming left V 6 bases short and J 4 bases short, with 15 bases between. Germline V gives CDR1 SEHNR, CDR2 FQNEAQ (reference sequence). CDR3 length: 14 residues. CDR3 in amino acids: CASSFDSGTTEAFF. The CDR3 nucleotides read TGTGCCAGCAGTTTTGACTCTGGAACCACTGAAGCTTTCTTT.